This TCR beta chain was sequenced for a study of blood T cell repertoires in COVID-19. Study at large: The samples span acute and convalescent COVID-19 from the United States, Italy and Spain. PBMCs, B-cell-depleted T cells, or T cells were the source of the cDNA or gDNA that made up the material.

The CDR3 length is 18 residues. Per the germline V gene, CDR1 is SGDLS and CDR2 is YYNGEE. V shed 0 bases, J shed 6 bases, and the junction held 12 bases outside the gene matches. How the authors handled the data: Quantification of nucleated cells was approximated via reference gene primer amplification. Libraries were prepared by immunoSEQ multiplex PCR; TCRdb keeps only in-frame clonotypes and omits some of them. The V and J calls and clone size are taken from that table; D and trimming were inferred from the DNA. The sample yields approximately 150,000 clones, around 86% seen once. The TCR originated in a human donor in a cohort sampled during active COVID-19. Sequencing used peripheral blood. This chain joins TRBV9 and TRBJ2-1; 10 nucleotides agree with TRBD2. The CDR3 protein is CASSVGPSGSFVGNEQFF. The CDR3 DNA is TGTGCCAGCAGCGTAGGCCCTAGCGGGAGCTTCGTGGGCAATGAGCAGTTCTTC. Full variable domain (rest looked up from reference TRBV9 and TRBJ2-1): DSGVTQTPKHLITATGQRVTLRCSPRSGDLSVYWYQQSLDQGLQFLIQYYNGEERAKGNILERFSAQQFPDLHSELNLSSLELGDSALYFCASSVGPSGSFVGNEQFFGPGTRLTVL.